The 18 T cell receptor beta chains given below trace back to one sample, sequenced in a study of cytomegalovirus exposure and HLA in healthy donors. Primers included in the PCR were 60 Vbeta and 13 Jbeta primers. Only in-frame clones appear in the TCRdb table, and some are missing; sequencing was by immunoSEQ multiplex PCR. The sample lists about 110,000 clones; approximately 85% were seen once. Material: PBMCs. These receptors originate from a man aged 50 or older in good health and CMV-seronegative.

The CDR3 DNA reads TGTGCCAGCAGACCCGGACAGTACAATGAGCAGTTCTTC. Protein sequence: CASRPGQYNEQFF. J is TRBJ2-1 and V is TRBV27; D might be TRBD1 (6 bases). The CDR3 is 13 residues long. Per germline, CDR1 MNHEY and CDR2 SMNVEV (reference sequence). The V and J ends lost 6 bases and 4 bases respectively, with 10 bases between them.

The gene calls are TRBV9 and TRBJ2-1; possible D gene TRBD1, 6 bases. The CDR3 has 16 amino acids. Trimming pared 3 bases from V and 5 bases from J, leaving 18 bases between. From germline, CDR1 is SGDLS and CDR2 YYNGEE. This CDR3 is CASSARGTFTDNEQFF. The CDR3 DNA is TGTGCCAGCAGCGCGCGAGGGACATTCACCGACAATGAGCAGTTCTTC.

The chain combines TRBV30 with TRBJ2-3; D remains ambiguous. Germline CDR1 reads GTSNPN; CDR2 reads SVGIG (reference sequence). The CDR3 has 11 residues. V was pared by 5 bases and J by 0 bases, with 3 bases between. Written as DNA, the CDR3 is TGTGCCTGGCAAAGCACAGATACGCAGTATTTT. It yields the protein CAWQSTDTQYF.

The chain combines TRBV5-1 with TRBJ1-1; D gene uncertain. V was trimmed by 1 base and J by 3 bases, leaving 10 bases between them. This CDR3 comprises 14 residues. Per germline, CDR1 SGHRS and CDR2 YFSETQ. CDR3 nucleotide sequence: TGCGCCAGCAGCTTGAGAGTCGCGGACACTGAAGCTTTCTTT. Its protein is CASSLRVADTEAFF.

The CDR3 region is CASISTGRGYTF. CDR3 in DNA: TGTGCCAGCATCTCTACAGGAAGAGGCTACACCTTC. This chain joins TRBV6-1 and TRBJ1-2, with TRBD1 as a possible D gene (5 bases). The CDR3 has 12 amino acids. Germline CDR1 MNHNS, CDR2 SASEGT. V was pared by 7 bases and J by 8 bases, with 14 bases between.

The chain joins TRBV19 to TRBJ1-6, with 9 positions matching TRBD1. The germline CDR1 and CDR2 sequences are LNHDA and SQIVND (reference sequence). The V segment lost 7 bases and the J segment 6 bases; nucleotides outside the gene matches: 10. CDR3 size: 16 residues. The CDR3 nucleotides are TGTGCCAGTATTCCAACAGGGGGCCAGGGTAATTCACCCCTCCACTTT. Translated, it gives CASIPTGGQGNSPLHF.

This rearrangement joins TRBV5-1 to TRBJ1-2, with D possibly being TRBD1 (6 bases). V was shortened by 0 bases and J by 7 bases, with 10 bases between the two germline ends. Per germline, CDR1 SGHRS and CDR2 YFSETQ. The CDR3 extends over 13 amino acids. CDR3 nucleotide sequence: TGCGCCAGCAGCTTGGAGGCAGGGGCTGGCTACACCTTC. Its translation is CASSLEAGAGYTF.

J is TRBJ1-1 and V is TRBV18; D is possibly TRBD1 (5 bases). Trimming took off 5 bases at V and 0 bases at J, with 7 bases between the two ends. The length of the CDR3 is 13 residues. Per the germline V gene, CDR1 is KGHSH and CDR2 is LQKENI. The CDR3 nucleotides are TGTGCCAGCTCAGGGGGGATGAACACTGAAGCTTTCTTT. This encodes CASSGGMNTEAFF.

The CDR3 loop reads CASSLETGNTIYF. The CDR3 nucleotides read TGCGCCAGCAGCCTCGAGACTGGAAACACCATATATTTT. This chain connects TRBV5-1 to TRBJ1-3, with D unresolved. Germline V gives CDR1 SGHRS, CDR2 YFSETQ. This CDR3 is 13 amino acids long. Trimming stripped 4 bases from V and 2 bases from J, with 7 bases between.

This rearrangement joins TRBV7-2 to TRBJ1-1; 8 nucleotides align to TRBD1. After removal of 1 base from V and 7 bases from J, the junction contained 8 bases not matched to a gene. This CDR3 is 15 amino acids long. Germline CDR1 reads SGHTA; CDR2 reads FQGNSA. The CDR3 sequence: CASSLVGQGGIEAFF. The CDR3 DNA is TGTGCCAGCAGCTTAGTTGGACAGGGAGGGATTGAAGCTTTCTTT. The variable domain in full, with the rest retrieved from reference TRBV7-2 and TRBJ1-1, is GAGVSQSPSNKVTEKGKDVELRCDPISGHTALYWYRQSLGQGLEFLIYFQGNSAPDKSGLPSDRFSAERTGGSVSTLTIQRTQQEDSAVYLCASSLVGQGGIEAFFGQGTRLTVV.

The CDR3 loop is CASSPQGASDGYTF. CDR3 DNA: TGTGCCAGCAGTCCACAGGGGGCAAGTGATGGCTACACCTTC. The V gene is TRBV6-4, the J gene TRBJ1-2, with TRBD1 matching over 9 bases. CDR1 and CDR2 from the germline V gene are MRHNA and SNTAGT. The CDR3 extends over 14 amino acids. The J segment lost 6 bases and the V segment lost 5 bases, leaving 7 bases of the junction unmatched.

The V and J genes are TRBV2 and TRBJ1-1; 8 nucleotides agree with TRBD1. The germline gives CDR1 SNHLY, CDR2 FYNNEI. J was trimmed by 4 bases and V by 3 bases; bases with no gene match: 13. This CDR3 region has 17 residues. CDR3 residues: CASSDGQGPSGSTEAFF. The CDR3 DNA sequence: TGTGCCAGCAGTGACGGACAGGGCCCATCGGGGAGCACTGAAGCTTTCTTT. Using reference TRBV2 and TRBJ1-1 for the parts outside the CDR3, the full variable domain is EPEVTQTPSHQVTQMGQEVILRCVPISNHLYFYWYRQILGQKVEFLVSFYNNEISEKSEIFDDQFSVERPDGSNFTLKIRSTKLEDSAMYFCASSDGQGPSGSTEAFFGQGTRLTVV.

The chain carries TRBV19 and TRBJ2-2; D gene unclear. The length of the CDR3 is 13 residues. Trimming cost V 7 bases and J 6 bases, with 12 bases left between them. The germline V gene encodes CDR1 LNHDA and CDR2 SQIVND (reference sequence). The CDR3 is CASKFASAGELFF. In DNA form, the CDR3 reads TGTGCCAGTAAATTTGCCAGCGCCGGGGAGCTGTTTTTT.

This chain connects TRBV5-6 to TRBJ2-5; a weak D match, TRBD2 (5 bases). The DNA end is more similar to TRBJ2-7, so the J call may be wrong. CDR1 and CDR2 from the germline V gene are SGHDT and YYEEEE. The CDR3 is 13 amino acids. This CDR3 reads CASSLGSSYEQYF. CDR3 nucleotide sequence: TGTGCCAGCAGCTTAGGGAGCTCCTACGAGCAGTACTTC.

The J gene is TRBJ1-6, the V gene TRBV27; 10 bases are shared with TRBD1. This CDR3 is built from 17 residues. V was clipped by 4 bases and J by 3 bases; unmatched bases: 6. Germline CDR1 and CDR2: MNHEY and SMNVEV (reference sequence). Here the CDR3 DNA reads TGTGCCAGCAGTTCACCCGGGGACAGGGGCTATAATTCACCCCTCCACTTT. This sequence encodes CASSSPGDRGYNSPLHF.

This chain connects TRBV9 to TRBJ2-1, with D possibly TRBD2 on 5 matching bases. V lost 0 bases to trimming and J lost 0 bases, with 13 bases between them. Germline V gene data show CDR1 as SGDLS and CDR2 as YYNGEE. The CDR3 runs to 17 residues. The CDR3 reads CASSVARSGSSYNEQFF. The DNA of the CDR3 is TGTGCCAGCAGCGTAGCTAGGAGCGGAAGCTCCTACAATGAGCAGTTCTTC.

This clone came up a few times. The chain carries TRBV5-8 and TRBJ1-2; perhaps TRBD1 as D (6 bases). Trimming pared 3 bases from V and 4 bases from J, leaving 10 bases between. This CDR3 comprises 13 residues. Germline CDR1 SGHTS, CDR2 YDEGEE. CDR3 coding DNA: TGTGCCAGCAGCTGGACAGCTCTCTATGGCTACACCTTC. Its translation is CASSWTALYGYTF.

The rearrangement uses TRBV7-2 and TRBJ2-3, with 12 bases matching TRBD2. The CDR3 sequence is 19 residues long. V shed 7 bases, J shed 2 bases, and the junction held 16 bases outside the gene matches. The germline V gene encodes CDR1 SGHTA and CDR2 FQGNSA. The DNA for the CDR3 is TGTGCCAGCACCATTTCCCGGGCTAGCGGGGGGGTACTCACAGATACGCAGTATTTT. Translating gives CASTISRASGGVLTDTQYF.